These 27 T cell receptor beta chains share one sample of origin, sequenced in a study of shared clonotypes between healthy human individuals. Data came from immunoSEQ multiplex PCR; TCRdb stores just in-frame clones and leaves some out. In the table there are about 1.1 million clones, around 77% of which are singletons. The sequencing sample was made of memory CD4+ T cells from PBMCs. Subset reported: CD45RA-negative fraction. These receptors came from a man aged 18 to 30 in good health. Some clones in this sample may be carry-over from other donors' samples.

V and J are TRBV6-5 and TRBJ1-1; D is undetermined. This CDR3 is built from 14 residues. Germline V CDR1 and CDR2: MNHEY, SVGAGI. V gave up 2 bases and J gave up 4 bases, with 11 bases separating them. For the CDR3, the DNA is TGTGCCAGCAGTTACCGGGGTACGGGCACTGAAGCTTTCTTT. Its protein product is CASSYRGTGTEAFF.

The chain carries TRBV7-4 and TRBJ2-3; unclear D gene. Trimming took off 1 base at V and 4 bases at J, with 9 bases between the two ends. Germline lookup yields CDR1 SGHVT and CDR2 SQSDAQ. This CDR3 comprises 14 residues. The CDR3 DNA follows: TGTGCCAGCAGCTTAGGCATCCGGGCAGATACGCAGTATTTT. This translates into CASSLGIRADTQYF. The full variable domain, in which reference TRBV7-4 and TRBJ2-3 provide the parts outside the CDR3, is GAGVSQSPRYKVAKRGRDVALRCDSISGHVTLYWYRQTLGQGSEVLTYSQSDAQRDKSGRPSGRFSAERPERSVSTLKIQRTEQGDSAVYLCASSLGIRADTQYFGPGTRLTVL.

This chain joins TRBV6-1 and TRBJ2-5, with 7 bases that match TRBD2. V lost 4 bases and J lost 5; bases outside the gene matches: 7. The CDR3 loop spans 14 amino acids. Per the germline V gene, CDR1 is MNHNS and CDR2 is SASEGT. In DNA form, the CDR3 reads TGTGCCAGCAGTGTTAAGCGGGAATTGGAGACCCAGTACTTC. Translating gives CASSVKRELETQYF.

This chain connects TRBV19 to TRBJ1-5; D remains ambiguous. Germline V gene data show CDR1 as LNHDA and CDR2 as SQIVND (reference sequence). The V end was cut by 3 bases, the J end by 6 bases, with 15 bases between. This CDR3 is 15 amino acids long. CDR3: CASSIFVSGLQPQHF. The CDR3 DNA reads TGTGCCAGTAGTATTTTTGTGAGCGGGCTTCAGCCCCAGCATTTT.

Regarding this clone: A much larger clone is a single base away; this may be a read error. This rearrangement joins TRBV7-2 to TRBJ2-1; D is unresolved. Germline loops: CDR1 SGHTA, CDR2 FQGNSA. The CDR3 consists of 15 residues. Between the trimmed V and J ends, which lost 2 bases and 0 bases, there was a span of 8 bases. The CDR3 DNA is TGTGCCAGCAGCTTACTCGGAAGCTCCTACAATGAGCAGTTCTTC. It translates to CASSLLGSSYNEQFF.

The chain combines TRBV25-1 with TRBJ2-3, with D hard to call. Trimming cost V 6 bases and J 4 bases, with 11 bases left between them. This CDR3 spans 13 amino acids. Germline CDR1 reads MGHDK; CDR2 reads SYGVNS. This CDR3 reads CASSDSLADTQYF. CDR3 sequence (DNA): TGTGCCAGCAGCGATAGTCTCGCAGATACGCAGTATTTT.

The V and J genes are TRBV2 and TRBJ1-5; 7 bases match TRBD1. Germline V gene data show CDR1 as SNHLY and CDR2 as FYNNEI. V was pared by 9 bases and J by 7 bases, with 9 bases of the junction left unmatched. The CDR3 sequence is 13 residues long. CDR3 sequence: CASRTGEQQPQHF. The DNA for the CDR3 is TGTGCCAGTAGGACAGGAGAACAACAGCCCCAGCATTTT.

The CDR3 DNA reads TGTGCCAGCTCACCAAACAGGGCCACCGGGGAGCTGTTTTTT. It codes for CASSPNRATGELFF. The V gene is TRBV18, the J gene TRBJ2-2, with D perhaps TRBD1 (6 bases). The V and J ends lost 2 bases and 4 bases respectively, with 8 bases between them. The V gene's germline CDR1 is KGHSH and CDR2 LQKENI. CDR3 size: 14 residues.

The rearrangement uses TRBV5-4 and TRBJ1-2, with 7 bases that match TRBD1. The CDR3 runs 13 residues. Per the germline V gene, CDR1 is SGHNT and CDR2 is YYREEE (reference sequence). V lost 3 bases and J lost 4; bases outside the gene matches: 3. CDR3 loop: CASSSGQPYGYTF. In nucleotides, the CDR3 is TGTGCCAGCAGCTCGGGACAGCCCTATGGCTACACCTTC.

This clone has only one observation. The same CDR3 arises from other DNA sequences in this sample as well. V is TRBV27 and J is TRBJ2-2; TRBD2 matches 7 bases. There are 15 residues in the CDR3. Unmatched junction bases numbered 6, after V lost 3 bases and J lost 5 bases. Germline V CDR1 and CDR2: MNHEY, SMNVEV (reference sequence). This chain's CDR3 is CASSLRQGGTGELFF. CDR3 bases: TGTGCCAGCAGTTTGCGGCAGGGAGGGACCGGGGAGCTGTTTTTT.

In nucleotides, the CDR3 is TGTGCCAGCAGTCTTGGGCGGGAGGGCCCAAATGCTGTTGAGCAGTTCTTC. Amino acid sequence: CASSLGREGPNAVEQFF. The rearrangement uses TRBV5-4 and TRBJ2-1; 9 bases are a match to TRBD2. The CDR3 has 17 residues. CDR1 and CDR2 (germline): SGHNT, YYREEE (reference sequence). V dropped 5 bases and J dropped 9; count of bases not matched to a gene: 18.

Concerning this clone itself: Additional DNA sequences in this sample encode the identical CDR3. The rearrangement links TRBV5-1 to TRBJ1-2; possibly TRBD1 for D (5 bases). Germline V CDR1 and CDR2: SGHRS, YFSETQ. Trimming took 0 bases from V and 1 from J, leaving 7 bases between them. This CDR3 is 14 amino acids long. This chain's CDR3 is CASSLGGLNYGYTF. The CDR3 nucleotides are TGCGCCAGCAGCTTGGGGGGACTTAACTATGGCTACACCTTC.

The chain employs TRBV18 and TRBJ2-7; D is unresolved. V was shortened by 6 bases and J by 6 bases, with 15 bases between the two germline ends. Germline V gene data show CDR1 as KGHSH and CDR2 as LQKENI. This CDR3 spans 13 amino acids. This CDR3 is CASSPFAAREQYF. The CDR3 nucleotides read TGTGCCAGCTCCCCCTTTGCGGCCCGCGAGCAGTACTTC.

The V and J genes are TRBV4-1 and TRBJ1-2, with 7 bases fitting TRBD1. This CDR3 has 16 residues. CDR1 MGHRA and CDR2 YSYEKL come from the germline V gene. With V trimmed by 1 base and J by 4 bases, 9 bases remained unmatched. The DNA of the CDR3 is TGCGCCAGCAGCCAAGCCATTCCCGGGACAGCCTATGGCTACACCTTC. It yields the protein CASSQAIPGTAYGYTF.

The CDR3 loop reads CASSPAAQKFGSYEQYF. The CDR3 region has the DNA TGTGCCAGCAGCCCGGCCGCTCAGAAATTTGGATCCTACGAGCAGTACTTC. The chain uses TRBV11-2 and TRBJ2-7; no clear D gene. V was shortened by 5 bases and J by 1 base, with 21 bases between the two germline ends. This CDR3 region has 17 residues. In germline, CDR1 is SGHAT, CDR2 FQNNGV.

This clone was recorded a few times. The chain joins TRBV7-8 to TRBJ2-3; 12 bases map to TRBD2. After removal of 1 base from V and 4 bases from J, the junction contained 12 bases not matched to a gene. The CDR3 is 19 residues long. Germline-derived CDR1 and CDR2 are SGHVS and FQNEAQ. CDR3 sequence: CASSLEPSGRAGGPDTQYF. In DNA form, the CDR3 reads TGTGCCAGCAGCTTAGAACCTAGCGGGAGGGCCGGGGGCCCAGATACGCAGTATTTT.

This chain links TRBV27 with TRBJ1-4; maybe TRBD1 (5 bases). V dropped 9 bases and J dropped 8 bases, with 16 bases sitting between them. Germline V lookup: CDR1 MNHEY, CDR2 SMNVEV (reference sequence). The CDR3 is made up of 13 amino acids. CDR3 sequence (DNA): TGTGCCAGAGGAGACAGCTGGGGCGAAAAACTGTTTTTT. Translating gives CARGDSWGEKLFF.

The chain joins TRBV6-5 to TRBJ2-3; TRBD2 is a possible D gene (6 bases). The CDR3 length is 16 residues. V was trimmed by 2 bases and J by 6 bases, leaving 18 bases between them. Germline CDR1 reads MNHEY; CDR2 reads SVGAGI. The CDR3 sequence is CASSYGLATTRDTQYF. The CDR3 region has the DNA TGTGCCAGCAGTTACGGGCTAGCGACCACCAGGGATACGCAGTATTTT.

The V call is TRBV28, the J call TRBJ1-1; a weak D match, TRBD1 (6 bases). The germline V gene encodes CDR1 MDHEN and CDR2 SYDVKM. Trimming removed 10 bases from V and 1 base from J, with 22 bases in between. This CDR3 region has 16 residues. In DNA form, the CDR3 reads TGTGCCACCCTACCCCTTCGAGGACAGAAGAACACTGAAGCTTTCTTT. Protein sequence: CATLPLRGQKNTEAFF. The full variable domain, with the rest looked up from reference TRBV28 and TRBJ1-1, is DVKVTQSSRYLVKRTGEKVFLECVQDMDHENMFWYRQDPGLGLRLIYFSYDVKMKEKGDIPEGYSVSREKKERFSLILESASTNQTSMYLCATLPLRGQKNTEAFFGQGTRLTVV.

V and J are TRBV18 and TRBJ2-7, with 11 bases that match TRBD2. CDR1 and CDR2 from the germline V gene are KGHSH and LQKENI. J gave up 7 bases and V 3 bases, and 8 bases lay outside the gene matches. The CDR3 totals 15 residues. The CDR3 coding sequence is TGTGCCAGCTCACCTATACTAGCGGGAGAGGAGGAGCAGTACTTC. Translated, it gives CASSPILAGEEEQYF. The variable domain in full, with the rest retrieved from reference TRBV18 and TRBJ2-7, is NAGVMQNPRHLVRRRGQEARLRCSPMKGHSHVYWYRQLPEEGLKFMVYLQKENIIDESGMPKERFSAEFPKEGPSILRIQQVVRGDSAAYFCASSPILAGEEEQYFGPGTRLTVT.

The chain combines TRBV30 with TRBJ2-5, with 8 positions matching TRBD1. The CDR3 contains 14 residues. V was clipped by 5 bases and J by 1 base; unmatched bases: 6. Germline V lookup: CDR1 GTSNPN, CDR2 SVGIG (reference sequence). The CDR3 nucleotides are TGTGCCTGGTTGCGACAGGGGTCCCAAGAGACCCAGTACTTC. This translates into CAWLRQGSQETQYF.

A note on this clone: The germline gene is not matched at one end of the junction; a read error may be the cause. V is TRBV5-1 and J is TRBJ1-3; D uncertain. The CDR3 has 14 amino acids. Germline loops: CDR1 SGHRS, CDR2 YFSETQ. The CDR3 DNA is TGCGCCAGCACCTTGGGAGGGACTGGAAACACCATATATTTT. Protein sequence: CASTLGGTGNTIYF.

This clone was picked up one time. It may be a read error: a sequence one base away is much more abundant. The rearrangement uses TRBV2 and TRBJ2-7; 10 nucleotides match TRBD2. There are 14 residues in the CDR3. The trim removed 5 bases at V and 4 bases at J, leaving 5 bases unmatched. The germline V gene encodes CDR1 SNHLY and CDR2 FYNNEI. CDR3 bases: TGTGCCAGCAGTAGCGGGAGGGCCGGGTACGAGCAGTACTTC. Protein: CASSSGRAGYEQYF. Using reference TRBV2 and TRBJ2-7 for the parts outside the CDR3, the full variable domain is EPEVTQTPSHQVTQMGQEVILRCVPISNHLYFYWYRQILGQKVEFLVSFYNNEISEKSEIFDDQFSVERPDGSNFTLKIRSTKLEDSAMYFCASSSGRAGYEQYFGPGTRLTVT.

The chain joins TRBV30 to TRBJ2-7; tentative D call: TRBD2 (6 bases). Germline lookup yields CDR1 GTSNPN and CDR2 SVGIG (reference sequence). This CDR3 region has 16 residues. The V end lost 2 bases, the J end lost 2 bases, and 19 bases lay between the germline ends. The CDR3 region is CAWSRAGQFPPYEQYF. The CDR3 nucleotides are TGTGCCTGGAGTCGCGCGGGGCAGTTCCCTCCCTACGAGCAGTACTTC.

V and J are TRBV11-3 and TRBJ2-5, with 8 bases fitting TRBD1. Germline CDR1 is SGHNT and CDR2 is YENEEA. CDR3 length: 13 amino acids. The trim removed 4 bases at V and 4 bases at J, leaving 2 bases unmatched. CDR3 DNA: TGTGCCAGCAGCTCTGACAGGGGAGAGACCCAGTACTTC. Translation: CASSSDRGETQYF.

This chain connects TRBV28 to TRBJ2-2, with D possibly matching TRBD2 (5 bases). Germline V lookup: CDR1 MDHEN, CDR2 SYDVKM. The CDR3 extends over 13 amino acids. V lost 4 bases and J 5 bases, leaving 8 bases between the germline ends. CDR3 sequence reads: CASSSGKTGELFF. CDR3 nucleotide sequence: TGTGCCAGCAGTTCGGGGAAGACCGGGGAGCTGTTTTTT. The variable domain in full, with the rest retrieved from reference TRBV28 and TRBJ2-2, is DVKVTQSSRYLVKRTGEKVFLECVQDMDHENMFWYRQDPGLGLRLIYFSYDVKMKEKGDIPEGYSVSREKKERFSLILESASTNQTSMYLCASSSGKTGELFFGEGSRLTVL.

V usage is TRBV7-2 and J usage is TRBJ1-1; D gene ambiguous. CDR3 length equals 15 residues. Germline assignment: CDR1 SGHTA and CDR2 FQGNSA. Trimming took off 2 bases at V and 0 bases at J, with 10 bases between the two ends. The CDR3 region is CASSLLEGLNTEAFF. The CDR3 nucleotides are TGTGCCAGCAGCTTACTTGAGGGTTTGAACACTGAAGCTTTCTTT.